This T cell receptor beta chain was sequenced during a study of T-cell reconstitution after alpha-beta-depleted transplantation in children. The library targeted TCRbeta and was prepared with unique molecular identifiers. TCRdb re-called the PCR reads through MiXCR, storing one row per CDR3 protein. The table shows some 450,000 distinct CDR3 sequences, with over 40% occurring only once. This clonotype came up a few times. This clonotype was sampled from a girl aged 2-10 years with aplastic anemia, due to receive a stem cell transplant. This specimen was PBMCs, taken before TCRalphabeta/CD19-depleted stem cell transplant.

The CDR3 DNA follows: TGTGCCATCCCCGCCCCCGGCGCGGGCAACACCGGGGAGCTGTTTTTT. It codes for CAIPAPGAGNTGELFF. The chain employs TRBV10-3 and TRBJ2-2, with D tentatively TRBD2 (5 bases). The germline gives CDR1 ENHRY, CDR2 SYGVKD. This CDR3 has 16 amino acids. Trimming took off 8 bases at V and 2 bases at J, with 18 bases between the two ends.